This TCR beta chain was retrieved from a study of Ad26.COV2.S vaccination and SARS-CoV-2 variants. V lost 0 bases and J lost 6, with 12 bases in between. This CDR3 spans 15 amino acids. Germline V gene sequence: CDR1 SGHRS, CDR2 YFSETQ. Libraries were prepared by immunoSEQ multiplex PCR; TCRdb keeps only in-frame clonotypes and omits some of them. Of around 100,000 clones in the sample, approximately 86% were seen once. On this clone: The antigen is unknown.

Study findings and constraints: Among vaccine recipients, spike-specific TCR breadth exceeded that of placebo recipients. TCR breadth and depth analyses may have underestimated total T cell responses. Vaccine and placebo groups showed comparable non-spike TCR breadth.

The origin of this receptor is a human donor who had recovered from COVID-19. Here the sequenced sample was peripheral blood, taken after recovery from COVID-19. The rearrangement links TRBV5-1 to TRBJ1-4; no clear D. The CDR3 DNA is TGCGCCAGCAGCTTGGAATGGCAGGCCGATGAAAAACTGTTTTTT. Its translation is CASSLEWQADEKLFF.